This T cell receptor (beta chain) was recorded in a study of blood T cells in healthy people across ages. As for the study in general: With template switching, about one barcoded beta molecule was captured per two T cells.

Next came a second PCR, run for about 7 to 11 cycles, which used a sample-barcoded 5' primer along with a J-beta primer mix. TCRdb used MiXCR to reprocess the 5' RACE reads, holding one entry per CDR3 protein. The repertoire holds some 1.5 million distinct CDR3 sequences, with over 25% as singletons. With regard to this clonotype: A much larger clonotype is one base distant, so this may be a read error.

This receptor was taken from a woman aged 25-40 years in good health. The sample consisted of blood.

CDR3 sequence (DNA): TGCAGCTCTTCCAGGGCGGAGGATGGCAACACCTTC. This translates into CSSSRAEDGNTF. The chain links TRBV29-1 to TRBJ1-2; perhaps TRBD1 as D (5 bases). This CDR3 contains 12 residues. Per germline, CDR1 SQVTM and CDR2 ANQGSEA.